The clone carrying this TCR beta chain was counted a few times. Other DNA sequences of this sample code for an identical CDR3. From germline, CDR1 is DFQATT and CDR2 SNEGSKA (reference sequence). The CDR3 has 11 residues. V was clipped by 4 bases and J by 5 bases; unmatched bases: 1. This record belongs to a study of OX40 agonist ivuxolimab in advanced cancers. Sequenced by immunoSEQ multiplex PCR; TCRdb stores in-frame clones only, minus some. The profile covers some 70,000 clones, with about 84% appearing a single time and 8.2% taken by the ten largest. The sample was CD4+ or CD8+ T cells sorted from blood, taken in a trial of the OX40 agonist ivuxolimab. V usage is TRBV20-1 and J usage is TRBJ2-5; 7 bases fit TRBD1. This TCR derives from an adult with an advanced solid tumor such as melanoma, head and neck, liver or kidney cancer. The CDR3 protein is CSANRGETQYF. In nucleotides, the CDR3 is TGCAGTGCTAACAGGGGTGAGACCCAGTACTTC.